The text below deals with one T cell receptor (beta chain). This clone was found once. Its cognate antigen has yet to be identified. Base qualities are not provided; no much larger clone lies one nucleotide away. Sorted unstimulated T cells and proliferating T cells recovered from mixed lymphocyte reactions underwent TCRbeta CDR3 sequencing. Fresh whole blood from around 11 HLA-typed healthy donors was used to isolate PBMCs. Unstimulated CD4+ regulatory T cells were FACS-sorted to map the origin of alloreactive clones. Clipping removes 4 bases from V and 2 bases from J, with 3 as the unmatched junction base count. Taken from cysteine to phenylalanine, the CDR3 has 15 residues. Only the CDR3 DNA stays, 45 bases, in frame from base 1. CDR1 and CDR2 are read off the germline V gene (reference sequence) as MNHNY and SVGAGI. The library was prepared using the immunoSEQ multiplex PCR assay. Each sample had 90,000 to 100,000 TCR templates assayed by the deep sequencing platform. Genomic DNA extracted from sorted T cells was used for TCRbeta CDR3 sequencing. Under the source paper's analysis protocol: The R programming language was used for the clonal analysis of the TCRbeta CDR3 data. Alloreactive CD4+ and CD8+ clones were defined by comparing unstimulated samples with post-reaction CFSE-low samples. By matching sequences to the repertoires of sorted unstimulated Treg and non-Treg cells, each alloreactive CD4+ clone was assigned a regulatory or non-regulatory origin. The table was pulled from immuneACCESS by TCRdb, which kept in-frame rearrangements only. Such tables lose some clones; where checked, under half of the loss comes from unresolved V genes, and the rest has no known cause. That table furnishes V, J and clone size, whereas the DNA furnished D and trimming. For this sample the table gives approximately 100,000 clones, of which about 90% were detected only once. Around 0.73% of the sample goes to the ten largest clones.

The data belong to a study of siplizumab effects on memory and regulatory T cells (dated by TCRdb to between 2017 and 2020). Some background on the complete study: The study looked at the effect of siplizumab, an anti-CD2 antibody, on alloreactive T-cell subsets in allogeneic mixed lymphocyte reactions made from human PBMCs. The paper as a whole reports these results and caveats: Sequences below about 10^-5 frequency were poorly captured, so only a minor fraction of alloreactive clones could be mapped to unstimulated subsets. Siplizumab significantly reduced the cumulative frequency of alloreactive sequences traceable to unstimulated CD4+ memory T cells. For roughly 80-97% of proliferating CD4+ or CD8+ clones, no naive or memory phenotype could be assigned. Among mappable alloreactive CD4+ clones, an average Treg-derived fraction of around 71% was observed with siplizumab, compared with roughly 27% in control reactions. Whether proliferating Tregs from siplizumab cultures actually had suppressive function was not functionally confirmed. Unstimulated naive T cells appeared to be more diverse than memory T cells, and naive cells seemed to make a substantial contribution to the alloresponse.

The V gene is TRBV6-6 and the J gene is TRBJ1-5; 9 junctional bases match TRBD1. The TCR comes from a human donor in good health. The sequenced sample was Tregs sorted from blood. The nucleotide sequence is TGTGCCAGCAGTTCAACAGGGGGCCGCAATCAGCCCCAGCATTTT. This codes for CASSSTGGRNQPQHF.